Only a few counts were recorded for the clone carrying this T cell receptor beta chain. Its target is not known. With 6 bases clipped from V and 5 bases from J, the junction kept 4 bases outside the gene matches. The length of the CDR3 is 15 residues. These data originate in a study of T-cell memory formation after mild COVID-19. Each CDR3 protein is one row after TCRdb ran MiXCR on the 5' RACE reads. Altogether roughly 500,000 distinct CDR3 sequences are present, about a fifth being singletons, with the ten largest covering around 12%. Points from the study as a whole: Some clones that responded were present in memory (sampled pre-infection), which suggests cross-reactive memory joined. CD8+ contracting clones occupied EMRA, while CD4+ ones occupied mainly CM and EM.

The receptor comes from an adult woman who had mild COVID-19 (a few samples of this study predate the infection). Cell type and time point are not known. The chain recombines TRBV12-3 or TRBV12-4 with TRBJ1-6, with TRBD1 matching over 10 bases. The sequencing sample was made of PBMCs or a T cell subset sorted from them (not recorded which). The CDR3 DNA is TGTGCCAGCAGATCTGACAGGGGGCATAATTCACCCCTCCACTTT. Amino acids: CASRSDRGHNSPLHF.